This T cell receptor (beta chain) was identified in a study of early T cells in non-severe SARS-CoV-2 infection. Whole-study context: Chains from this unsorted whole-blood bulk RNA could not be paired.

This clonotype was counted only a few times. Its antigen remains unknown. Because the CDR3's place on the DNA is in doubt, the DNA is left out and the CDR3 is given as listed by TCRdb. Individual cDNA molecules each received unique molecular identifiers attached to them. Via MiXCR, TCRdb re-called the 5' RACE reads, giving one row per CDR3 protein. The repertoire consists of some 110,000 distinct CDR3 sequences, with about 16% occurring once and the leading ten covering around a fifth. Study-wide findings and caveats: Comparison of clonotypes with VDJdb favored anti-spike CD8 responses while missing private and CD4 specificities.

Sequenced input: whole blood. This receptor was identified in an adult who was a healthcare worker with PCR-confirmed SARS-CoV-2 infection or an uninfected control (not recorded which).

CDR3 protein: CASILDRGVNSPLHF. The V gene is TRBV6-2 or TRBV6-3, the J gene TRBJ1-6; TRBD1 was called by the table and not checked on the DNA. The CDR3 is 15 residues long, counting both termini. Germline V gives CDR1 MNHEY, CDR2 SVGEGT.